This T cell receptor (beta chain) was recovered during a study of OX40 agonist ivuxolimab in advanced cancers. Regarding the complete study: Ivuxolimab was a fully human IgG2 agonistic monoclonal antibody targeting the costimulatory receptor OX40 (CD134). Of the roughly 52 dose-escalation patients, hepatocellular carcinoma was present in about 20, melanoma in around 15, renal cell carcinoma in 9 and head and neck cancer in 9. Intravenous ivuxolimab was administered to patients every 2 weeks at six dose levels: 0.01, 0.1, 0.3, 1.5, 3 and 10 mg/kg. Prior anti-PD-1, anti-PD-L1 or anti-CTLA-4 therapy was permitted, and approximately 42% of dose-escalation patients had received checkpoint inhibitors. The monotherapy dose-escalation portion (N of about 50 patients) of the phase I ivuxolimab trial is reported in the paper. Peripheral TCRbeta sequencing aimed to test whether ivuxolimab altered TCR sequence diversity and caused clonal T-cell expansion. A male proportion of under 85% and a mean age of roughly 55 years, ranging from roughly 20 to 80, were recorded for the dose-escalation cohort. Partial responses occurred in three dose-escalation patients, of whom one had hepatocellular carcinoma and two had cutaneous melanoma. Study-level results and caveats: The antigen specificity of the clonally expanded peripheral T cells was not determined. At doses of 0.1 to 3.0 mg/kg, clonal expansion of both CD4+ and CD8+ T cells in blood was seen between baseline and week 6. After ivuxolimab, expanded clones were on average more numerous among CD8+ T cells than among CD4+ T cells. In the 0.1-3.0 mg/kg groups, partial responders had among the lowest normalized peripheral clonal expansion, particularly in CD8+ T cells. Low levels of normalized T-cell clonal expansion were also seen in some patients who did not respond.

Genomic DNA was extracted from sorted cells for sequencing of the TCRbeta CDR3 region. TCRbeta CDR3 regions were sequenced using the immunoSEQ Assay. TCRdb obtained this table from immuneACCESS and retained in-frame rearrangements with V and J assigned. These tables miss some clones; where compared with another copy, unresolved V genes account for less than half of the shortfall, and the remainder is unexplained. The sample table holds tens of thousands of clones, of which approximately 83% were seen once. The top ten constitute approximately 2% of the sample. Inclusive of the bounding cysteine and phenylalanine, the CDR3 is 13 residues long. Just CDR3 DNA is preserved here, 39 bases in frame from base 1. CDR1 and CDR2, per the germline V gene (reference sequence), are LNHDA and SQIVND. Trimming removed 8 bases from V and 10 bases from J; the gene matches leave 8 bases unexplained. On this clone: The specificity of this receptor is unknown. Base qualities are not recorded, but no much larger clone differs from it by a single base.

The trial excluded patients who had a history of autoimmune disease or who were on systemic immunosuppression. Peripheral blood for TCR sequencing was collected from all dose cohorts at baseline, on cycle 4 day 1, and on cycle 7 day 1. The samples were drawn from a first-in-human, open-label, multicenter phase I dose-escalation trial of ivuxolimab. Adults with locally advanced or metastatic head and neck squamous cell, hepatocellular, melanoma or renal cell carcinoma were enrolled in the trial. Before TCR sequencing, CD4+ T cells and CD8+ T cells from peripheral blood were sorted into separate populations.

The sequence links TRBV19 to TRBJ2-1; the central 10 bases match TRBD1. The TCR was taken from an adult with an advanced solid tumor such as melanoma, head and neck, liver or kidney cancer. The sequenced sample was CD4+ or CD8+ T cells sorted from blood, obtained in a trial of the OX40 agonist ivuxolimab. The DNA reads as follows: TGTGCCAGTGAGGGGACAGGGGCCGTCGAGCAGTTCTTC. Its amino acids are CASEGTGAVEQFF.